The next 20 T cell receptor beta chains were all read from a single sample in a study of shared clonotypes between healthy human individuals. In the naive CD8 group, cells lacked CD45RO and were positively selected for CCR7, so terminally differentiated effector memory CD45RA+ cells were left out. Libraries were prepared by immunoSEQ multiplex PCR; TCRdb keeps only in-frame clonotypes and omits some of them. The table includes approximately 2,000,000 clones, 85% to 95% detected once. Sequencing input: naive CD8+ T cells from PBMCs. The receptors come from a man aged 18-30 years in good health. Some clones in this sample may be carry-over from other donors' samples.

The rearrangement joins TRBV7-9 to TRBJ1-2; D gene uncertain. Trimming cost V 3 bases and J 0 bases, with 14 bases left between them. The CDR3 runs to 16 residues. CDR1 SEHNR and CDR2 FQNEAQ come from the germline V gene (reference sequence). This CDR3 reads CASSFTSAETNYGYTF. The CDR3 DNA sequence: TGTGCCAGCAGCTTCACCAGCGCTGAAACTAACTATGGCTACACCTTC.

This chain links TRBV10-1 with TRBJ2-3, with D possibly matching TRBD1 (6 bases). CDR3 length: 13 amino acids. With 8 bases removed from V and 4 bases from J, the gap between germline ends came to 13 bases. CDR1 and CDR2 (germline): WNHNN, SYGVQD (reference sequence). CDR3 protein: CASRAKGADTQYF. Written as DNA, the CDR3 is TGCGCCAGCCGAGCTAAGGGGGCAGATACGCAGTATTTT.

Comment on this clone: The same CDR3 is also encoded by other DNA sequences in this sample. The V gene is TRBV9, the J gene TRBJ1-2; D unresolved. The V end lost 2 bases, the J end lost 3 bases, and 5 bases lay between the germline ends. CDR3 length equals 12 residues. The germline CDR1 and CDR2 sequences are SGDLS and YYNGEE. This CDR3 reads CASSVGDYGYTF. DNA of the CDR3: TGTGCCAGCAGCGTCGGGGACTATGGCTACACCTTC.

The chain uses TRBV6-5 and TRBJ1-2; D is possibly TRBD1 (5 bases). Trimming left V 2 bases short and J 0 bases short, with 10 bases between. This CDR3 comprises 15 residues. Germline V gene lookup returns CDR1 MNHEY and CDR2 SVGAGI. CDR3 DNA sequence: TGTGCCAGCAGTTACCTCCAGGGTGCTAACTATGGCTACACCTTC. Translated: CASSYLQGANYGYTF.

CDR3 DNA: TGCGCCAGCAGCCAGACCCAGGAGGCAGGCTATGGCTACACCTTC. The encoded protein is CASSQTQEAGYGYTF. The chain couples TRBV4-1 to TRBJ1-2; D remains ambiguous. Germline CDR1 and CDR2: MGHRA and YSYEKL. Trimming shortened V by 3 bases and J by 4 bases, and 15 bases separated the two germline ends. The CDR3 has 15 residues.

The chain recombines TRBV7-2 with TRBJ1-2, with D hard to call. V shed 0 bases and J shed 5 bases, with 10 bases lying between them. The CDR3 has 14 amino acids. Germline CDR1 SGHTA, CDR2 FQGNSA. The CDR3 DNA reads TGTGCCAGCAGCTTAGCGAAGACGGATTATGGCTACACCTTC. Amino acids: CASSLAKTDYGYTF.

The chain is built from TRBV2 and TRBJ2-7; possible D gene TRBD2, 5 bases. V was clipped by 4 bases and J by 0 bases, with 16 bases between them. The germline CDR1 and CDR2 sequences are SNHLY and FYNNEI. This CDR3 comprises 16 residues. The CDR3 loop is CASSGELVSSSYEQYF. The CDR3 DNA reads TGTGCCAGCAGTGGGGAACTAGTCTCCTCCTCCTACGAGCAGTACTTC.

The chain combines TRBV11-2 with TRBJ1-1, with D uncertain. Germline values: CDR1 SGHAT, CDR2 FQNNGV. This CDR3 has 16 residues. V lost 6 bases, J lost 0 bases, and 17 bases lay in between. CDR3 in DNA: TGTGCCAGCAGTGCCCCCCAGGCCAGATTGAACACTGAAGCTTTCTTT. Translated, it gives CASSAPQARLNTEAFF.

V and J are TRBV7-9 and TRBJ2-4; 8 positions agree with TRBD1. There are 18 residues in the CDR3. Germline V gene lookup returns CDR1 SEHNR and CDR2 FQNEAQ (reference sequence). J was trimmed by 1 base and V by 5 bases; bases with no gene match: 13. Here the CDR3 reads CASSRHRPTGVAKNIQYF. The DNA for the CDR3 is TGTGCCAGCAGCCGCCATCGTCCGACAGGGGTTGCCAAAAACATTCAGTACTTC.

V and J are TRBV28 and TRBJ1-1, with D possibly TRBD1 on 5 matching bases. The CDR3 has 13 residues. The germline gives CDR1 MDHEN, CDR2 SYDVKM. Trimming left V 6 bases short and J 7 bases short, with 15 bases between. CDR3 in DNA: TGTGCCAGCAGGACGGGCCTGACAGTTGAAGCTTTCTTT. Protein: CASRTGLTVEAFF.

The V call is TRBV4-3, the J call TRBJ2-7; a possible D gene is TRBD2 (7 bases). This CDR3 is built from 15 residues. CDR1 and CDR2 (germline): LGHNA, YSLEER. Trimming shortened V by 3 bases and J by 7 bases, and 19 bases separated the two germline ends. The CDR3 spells CASSHGGGGPWEQYF. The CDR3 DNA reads TGCGCCAGCAGCCATGGAGGGGGAGGGCCGTGGGAGCAGTACTTC.

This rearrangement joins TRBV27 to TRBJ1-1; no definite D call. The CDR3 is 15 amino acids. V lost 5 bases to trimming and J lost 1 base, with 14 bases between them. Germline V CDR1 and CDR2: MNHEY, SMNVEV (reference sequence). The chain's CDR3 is CASSPYREPNTEAFF. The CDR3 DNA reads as TGTGCCAGCAGTCCCTATAGGGAACCGAACACTGAAGCTTTCTTT.

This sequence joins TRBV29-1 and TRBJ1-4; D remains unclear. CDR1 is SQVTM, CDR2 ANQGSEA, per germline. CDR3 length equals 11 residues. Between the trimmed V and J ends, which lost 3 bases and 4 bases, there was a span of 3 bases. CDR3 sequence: CSVDDNEKLFF. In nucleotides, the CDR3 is TGCAGCGTTGACGATAATGAAAAACTGTTTTTT.

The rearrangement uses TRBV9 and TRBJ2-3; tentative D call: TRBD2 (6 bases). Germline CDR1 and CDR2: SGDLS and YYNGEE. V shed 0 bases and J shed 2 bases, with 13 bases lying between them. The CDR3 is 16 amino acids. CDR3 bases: TGTGCCAGCAGCGTAGAGTCCCGCGGGGTCACAGATACGCAGTATTTT. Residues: CASSVESRGVTDTQYF.

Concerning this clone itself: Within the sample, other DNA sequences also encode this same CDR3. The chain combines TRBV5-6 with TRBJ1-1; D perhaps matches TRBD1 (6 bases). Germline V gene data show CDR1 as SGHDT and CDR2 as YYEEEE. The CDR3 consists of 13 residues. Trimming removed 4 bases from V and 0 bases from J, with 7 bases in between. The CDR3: CASSPGVNTEAFF. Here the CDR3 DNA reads TGTGCCAGCAGCCCAGGGGTGAACACTGAAGCTTTCTTT. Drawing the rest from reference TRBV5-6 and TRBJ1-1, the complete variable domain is DAGVTQSPTHLIKTRGQQVTLRCSPKSGHDTVSWYQQALGQGPQFIFQYYEEEERQRGNFPDRFSGHQFPNYSSELNVNALLLGDSALYLCASSPGVNTEAFFGQGTRLTVV.

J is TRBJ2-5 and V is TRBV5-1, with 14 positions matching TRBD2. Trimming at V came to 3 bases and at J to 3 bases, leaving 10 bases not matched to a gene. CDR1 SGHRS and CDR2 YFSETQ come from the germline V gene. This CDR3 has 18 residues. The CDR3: CASSSNLKGLAGEETQYF. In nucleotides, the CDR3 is TGCGCCAGCAGCTCCAACCTTAAGGGACTAGCGGGGGAAGAGACCCAGTACTTC.

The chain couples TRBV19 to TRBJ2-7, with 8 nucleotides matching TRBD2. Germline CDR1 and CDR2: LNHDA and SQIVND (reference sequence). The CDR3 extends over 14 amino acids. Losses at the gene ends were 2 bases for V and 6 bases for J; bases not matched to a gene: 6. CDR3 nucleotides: TGTGCCAGTAGTATAACCATAGCGGGAAGCGAGCAGTACTTC. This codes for CASSITIAGSEQYF.

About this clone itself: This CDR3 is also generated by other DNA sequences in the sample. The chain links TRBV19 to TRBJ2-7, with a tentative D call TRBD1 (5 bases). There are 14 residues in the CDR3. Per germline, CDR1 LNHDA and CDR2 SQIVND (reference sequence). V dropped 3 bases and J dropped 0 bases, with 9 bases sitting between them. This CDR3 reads CASSMFDSSYEQYF. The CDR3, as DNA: TGTGCCAGTAGTATGTTTGACAGCTCCTACGAGCAGTACTTC.

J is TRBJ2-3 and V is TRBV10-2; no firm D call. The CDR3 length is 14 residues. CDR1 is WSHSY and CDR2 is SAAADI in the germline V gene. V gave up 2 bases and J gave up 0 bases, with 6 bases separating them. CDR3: CASSEPSSTDTQYF. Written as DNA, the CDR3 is TGCGCCAGCAGTGAGCCCAGTAGCACAGATACGCAGTATTTT.

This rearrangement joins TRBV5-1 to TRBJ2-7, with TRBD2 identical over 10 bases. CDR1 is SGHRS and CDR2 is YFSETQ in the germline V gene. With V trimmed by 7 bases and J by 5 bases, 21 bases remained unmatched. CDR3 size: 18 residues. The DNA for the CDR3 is TGCGCCAGCCAGGGCCCGGCTAGCGGGAGTGGTTTGGTAGACGAGCAGTACTTC. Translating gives CASQGPASGSGLVDEQYF.